The 9 T cell receptor beta chains given below trace back to one sample, sequenced in a study of response to subunit inactivated influenza vaccine. TCRdb analysed the RT-PCR reads with MiXCR anew, one entry per CDR3 protein. Of some 600,000 distinct CDR3 sequences listed, around 15% are singletons. The sample in question was PBMCs from blood, obtained 14 to 15 days before vaccination. The receptors were sampled from a man aged 45-65 years who received an inactivated influenza vaccine.

The V gene is TRBV30, the J gene TRBJ2-7, with a possible D match to TRBD1 (6 bases). CDR3 length: 14 amino acids. Germline CDR1 reads GTSNPN; CDR2 reads SVGIG (reference sequence). Trimming pared 5 bases from V and 2 bases from J, leaving 16 bases between. The CDR3 is CAWALQGYAYEQYF. The DNA for the CDR3 is TGTGCCTGGGCTCTACAGGGTTATGCCTACGAGCAGTACTTC.

V is TRBV6-5 and J is TRBJ2-6; 10 bases line up with TRBD2. Germline CDR1 reads MNHEY; CDR2 reads SVGAGI. The CDR3 is 18 residues long. V shed 2 bases, J shed 2 bases, and the junction held 6 bases outside the gene matches. The DNA of the CDR3 is TGTGCCAGCAGTTACGGACTAGCGGTGCCGCCTGGGGCCAACGTCCTGACTTTC. It codes for CASSYGLAVPPGANVLTF.

The chain recombines TRBV18 with TRBJ2-7; possibly TRBD2 for D (6 bases). This CDR3 comprises 16 residues. CDR1 and CDR2 from the germline V gene are KGHSH and LQKENI. Trimming stripped 0 bases from V and 6 bases from J, with 18 bases between. As DNA, the CDR3 is TGTGCCAGCTCACCACCGGCGGGAAGGACGTCAGGCGAGCAGTACTTC. This encodes CASSPPAGRTSGEQYF.

This chain links TRBV20-1 with TRBJ1-2; D unclear. V gave up 2 bases and J gave up 7 bases, with 11 bases separating them. CDR3 length: 12 amino acids. Germline V gene sequence: CDR1 DFQATT, CDR2 SNEGSKA (reference sequence). As DNA, the CDR3 is TGCAGTGCTAGATCCGTCGAGGGTGGCTACACCTTC. It yields the protein CSARSVEGGYTF.

There are a few counts of this clonotype. This rearrangement joins TRBV10-3 to TRBJ2-1; 11 nucleotides align to TRBD2. V gave up 3 bases and J gave up 7 bases; unmatched junction bases: 8. This CDR3 is built from 16 residues. The V gene's germline CDR1 is ENHRY and CDR2 SYGVKD. The CDR3 is CAISEVRLAGYNEQFF. DNA of the CDR3: TGTGCCATCAGTGAAGTCAGACTAGCGGGGTATAATGAGCAGTTCTTC.

The J gene is TRBJ2-3, the V gene TRBV11-2; unclear D gene. The CDR3 is 13 amino acids. Deletions cut 3 bases from V and 2 bases from J, with 6 bases between. Germline values: CDR1 SGHAT, CDR2 FQNNGV. The CDR3 spells CASSFTTTDTQYF. Written as DNA, the CDR3 is TGTGCCAGCAGCTTTACAACCACAGATACGCAGTATTTT.

CDR3 sequence: CSVKQGGLAGETQYF. CDR3 bases: TGCAGCGTTAAGCAGGGTGGGCTAGCGGGAGAGACCCAGTACTTC. V is TRBV29-1 and J is TRBJ2-5; 8 nucleotides agree with TRBD2. Germline loops: CDR1 SQVTM, CDR2 ANQGSEA. Trimming at V came to 5 bases and at J to 4 bases, leaving 12 bases not matched to a gene. There are 15 residues in the CDR3.

Only a few counts were recorded for this clonotype. The chain uses TRBV28 and TRBJ1-5; possible D gene TRBD1, 6 bases. CDR1 MDHEN and CDR2 SYDVKM come from the germline V gene. V gave up 7 bases and J gave up 0 bases, with 13 bases separating them. This CDR3 is 15 amino acids long. The CDR3 nucleotides read TGTGCCAGCACCGAGGACAGCTATAGCAATCAGCCCCAGCATTTT. It specifies CASTEDSYSNQPQHF.

The rearrangement joins TRBV20-1 to TRBJ1-5, with 11 nucleotides matching TRBD1. Germline CDR1 DFQATT, CDR2 SNEGSKA (reference sequence). V trimming: 8 bases; J trimming: 3 bases; junction bases outside the gene matches: 3. The CDR3 is made up of 13 amino acids. Here the CDR3 DNA reads TGCAGTCGGACAGGGGGCATCAATCAGCCCCAGCATTTT. This sequence encodes CSRTGGINQPQHF.